This TCR beta chain originates from a study of radiation and T cells in renal cell carcinoma. Overall study: Nephrectomy followed 15 Gy stereotactic body radiation by 4 weeks. Study results and caveats: From baseline, blood top tumor clonotypes peaked at 2 weeks post-radiation. Without pretreatment biopsies, baseline tumor clonotype presence was undetermined.

Regarding this clone: No antigen is known for it. Germline and junction disagree at one end, which may indicate a read error.

The CDR3 spans 16 residues. The V gene's germline CDR1 is SSHAT and CDR2 FNYEAQ (reference sequence). Time point indicated: baseline pretreatment blood. Treatment meaning: 15 Gy SBRT to primary tumor, nephrectomy 4 weeks later. The patient's renal cell carcinoma had clear cell pathology. The data were produced by immunoSEQ multiplex PCR, yet TCRdb's version contains in-frame clones alone and is incomplete. The table lists about 130,000 clones, around 84% of them singletons. This chain joins TRBV7-7 and TRBJ2-5; 8 nucleotides match TRBD2. This TCR was recovered from a woman in her sixties with renal cell carcinoma. The sample was blood, taken from a patient whose treatment included radiotherapy and nephrectomy. The CDR3 region is CASSATLGLGEGTQYF. The DNA of the CDR3 is TGTGCTAGCAGCGCGACCTTGGGACTAGGAGAAGGGACCCAGTACTTC.